These T cell receptor beta chains were read from a single sample in a study of CD8+ T cells in alopecia areata. Profiling relied on immunoSEQ multiplex PCR, and the TCRdb table lists in-frame clones only, not all of them. The sample lists roughly 130,000 clones, approximately 58% occurring once. Sequenced here: CD4+ T cells sorted from blood, sampled at week 0. The receptor set was obtained from a human donor with alopecia areata. Both conserved end residues are trimmed from each CDR3. The D gene is left open where the match is weak. Expanded clones are given a class, and other clones once, few, many or no size at all.

v_call,d_call,clone_size,j_call,cdr3_aa
TRBV6-1,NA,NA,TRBJ2-3,ASSEPAESSTDTQY
TRBV10-3,NA,once,TRBJ1-2,AISERTSYGYT
TRBV5-1,TRBD1,NA,TRBJ2-7,ASSLTPTGTGLSYEQY
TRBV27,TRBD1,NA,TRBJ1-6,ASTWTGGANSPLH
TRBV6-6,NA,once,TRBJ2-5,ASSRSVRAQETQY
TRBV5-6,NA,NA,TRBJ2-7,ASSLGATPIYEQY
TRBV7-2,NA,NA,TRBJ1-2,ASSWTLLQGVYGYT
TRBV5-6,TRBD2,NA,TRBJ2-1,ASSTGLAGGEQF
TRBV2,TRBD1,NA,TRBJ2-7,ASRDRVLRDSYEQY
TRBV7-2,NA,NA,TRBJ2-1,ASSLVRNEQF
TRBV27,TRBD1,NA,TRBJ2-7,ASKRTGGGYEQY
TRBV7-2,TRBD1,NA,TRBJ2-7,ASSPGIGGPYEQY
TRBV9,TRBD1,NA,TRBJ2-5,ASSVAGTGGRETQY
TRBV5-1,NA,NA,TRBJ2-5,ASSFATQETQY
TRBV19,TRBD2,NA,TRBJ2-3,ASGKAGPTDTQY
TRBV7-2,TRBD1,NA,TRBJ2-7,ASSLDRGTYEQY
TRBV13,NA,NA,TRBJ2-5,ASSQGQTQY
TRBV5-6,NA,NA,TRBJ2-3,ASRYFTDTQY
TRBV11-2,NA,few,TRBJ1-1,ASSLGGQNTEAF
TRBV6-5,NA,NA,TRBJ2-6,ASSPPGGANVLT
TRBV6-6,NA,NA,TRBJ1-6,ASSYRPGRDSPLH
TRBV9,NA,few,TRBJ1-2,ASSVETGAGGYT
TRBV14,TRBD2,NA,TRBJ2-1,ASSGLVGRGTTFSYNEQF
TRBV19,NA,NA,TRBJ2-7,ASSTTGISSYEQY
TRBV25-1,NA,NA,TRBJ2-5,ASSEYKGSETQY
TRBV7-2,NA,NA,TRBJ1-4,TSSLSATNEKLF
TRBV6-6,TRBD1,NA,TRBJ1-6,ASSYPGQGISPLH
TRBV10-2,TRBD1,few,TRBJ1-2,ASNDGDSHRGYGYT
TRBV4-1,TRBD2,NA,TRBJ2-2,ASSQEGWGGANTGELF
TRBV29-1,TRBD2,few,TRBJ2-5,SVNPGGVGQETQY
TRBV5-1,NA,NA,TRBJ2-2,ASSLGQVNTGELF
TRBV9,NA,few,TRBJ2-2,ASEEDRNTGELF
TRBV4-3,NA,NA,TRBJ2-7,ASSQVARGTPSYEQY
TRBV29-1,NA,NA,TRBJ1-1,SVGGRFNTEAF
TRBV7-2,NA,NA,TRBJ1-2,ASSLEFGYT
TRBV29-1,TRBD1,few,TRBJ1-1,SVERGDRGAF
TRBV28,NA,NA,TRBJ1-2,ASAPPGVYGYT
TRBV2,NA,once,TRBJ2-5,ASSGPSALETQY
TRBV4-2,TRBD1,NA,TRBJ1-5,ASSRYAGTGPNQPQH
TRBV4-3,NA,NA,TRBJ2-1,ASSQERGREQF
TRBV6-1,NA,few,TRBJ1-5,ASSEARPGRRPQH
TRBV30,TRBD2,NA,TRBJ2-1,AWSIAGGPNNEQF
TRBV9,NA,NA,TRBJ1-3,ASGRSSTGNTIY
TRBV10-3,NA,NA,TRBJ2-7,AISGVGNEQY
TRBV18,NA,NA,TRBJ1-2,ASSPSAPRNYGYT
TRBV9,NA,once,TRBJ2-2,ASSSQGNTGELF
TRBV28,NA,NA,TRBJ2-3,ASSVPSTDTQY
TRBV7-3,NA,few,TRBJ1-1,ASSTDTNTEAF
TRBV28,NA,NA,TRBJ2-3,ASSAGADTQY
TRBV7-2,TRBD2,NA,TRBJ2-3,ASSLVGTSGSTDTQY
TRBV9,NA,NA,TRBJ1-5,ASSVSPQGNQPQH
TRBV7-2,NA,few,TRBJ2-1,ASSLAGMGDYNEQF
TRBV30,NA,NA,NA,AWSGRGAAYEQY
TRBV18,NA,NA,TRBJ2-7,ASRRGLSVDEQY
TRBV10-2,TRBD1,NA,TRBJ1-1,ASSERTGLGTEAF
TRBV2,TRBD2,NA,TRBJ2-5,ASSGVTSGGPRTQY
TRBV29-1,TRBD1,NA,TRBJ1-2,SVRKGQGRGYGYT
TRBV9,TRBD1,NA,TRBJ1-1,ASSGDRGNTEAF
TRBV7-2,NA,NA,TRBJ2-1,ASRPKPGVTYNEQF